Presented here are 13 T cell receptor beta chains from one specimen sequenced in a study of spatial heterogeneity in lung cancer. TCRdb analysed the 5' RACE reads with MiXCR anew, one entry per CDR3 protein. Altogether some 85,000 distinct CDR3 sequences are present, approximately 18% being singletons, with the ten largest covering about 6.6%. The time point is: sample taken at primary tumor resection. Material for sequencing was whole RNA from tumor, nontumor lung or frozen PBMC, left unsorted. The sample in question was PBMCs, obtained at surgery. The source of these receptors is a male donor with early-stage non-small cell lung cancer.

The V call is TRBV7-9, the J call TRBJ1-2; D not resolved. Trimming stripped 1 base from V and 4 bases from J, with 16 bases between. Germline V gene sequence: CDR1 SEHNR, CDR2 FQNEAQ (reference sequence). This CDR3 is built from 16 residues. CDR3 DNA: TGTGCCAGCAGCTTAGGCCCATTCCTCACCGGCTATGGCTACACCTTC. Its translation is CASSLGPFLTGYGYTF.

The chain employs TRBV24-1 and TRBJ2-5; D remains unclear. The germline V gene has CDR1 KGHDR and CDR2 SFDVKD. Trimming shortened V by 5 bases and J by 0 bases, and 3 bases separated the two germline ends. This CDR3 has 12 amino acids. This CDR3 is CATSGHQETQYF. CDR3 DNA: TGTGCCACCAGTGGACACCAAGAGACCCAGTACTTC.

This clonotype was observed a handful of times. V is TRBV7-9 and J is TRBJ2-7, with D possibly called TRBD1 or TRBD2 (7 bases each). The V end lost 4 bases, the J end lost 5 bases, and 15 bases lay between the germline ends. The CDR3 is 14 amino acids. Germline CDR1 is SEHNR and CDR2 is FQNEAQ (reference sequence). This CDR3 is CASSSETGRDEQYF. CDR3 in DNA: TGTGCCAGCAGCTCTGAGACAGGGAGGGACGAGCAGTACTTC. Variable domain in full (rest from reference TRBV7-9 and TRBJ2-7): DTGVSQNPRHKITKRGQNVTFRCDPISEHNRLYWYRQTLGQGPEFLTYFQNEAQLEKSRLLSDRFSAERPKGSFSTLEIQRTEQGDSAMYLCASSSETGRDEQYFGPGTRLTVT.

This clonotype has a count of ten or more. This chain uses TRBV19 with TRBJ2-7, with 7 bases identical to TRBD1. The CDR3 totals 14 residues. Germline V gene sequence: CDR1 LNHDA, CDR2 SQIVND (reference sequence). The J segment lost 2 bases and the V segment lost 5 bases, leaving 6 bases of the junction unmatched. The CDR3: CASSFPGQTYEQYF. The CDR3 nucleotides are TGTGCCAGTAGTTTCCCGGGACAGACCTACGAGCAGTACTTC.

This chain uses TRBV6-1 with TRBJ2-6, with no clear D. Germline CDR1 and CDR2: MNHNS and SASEGT. The V end lost 4 bases, the J end lost 0 bases, and 19 bases lay between the germline ends. The length of the CDR3 is 19 residues. The CDR3 DNA sequence: TGTGCCAGCAGTGCGATACCGACCGCTACACCCTCTGGGGCCAACGTCCTGACTTTC. Its translation is CASSAIPTATPSGANVLTF.

The V call is TRBV20-1, the J call TRBJ2-5; weak D call: TRBD2 (6 bases). Per germline, CDR1 DFQATT and CDR2 SNEGSKA (reference sequence). The V and J ends lost 6 bases and 1 base respectively, with 15 bases between them. CDR3 size: 14 residues. The CDR3 DNA is TGCAGTGCCCGGAGGGGCGCAGGCCAAGAGACCCAGTACTTC. As protein: CSARRGAGQETQYF.

This clonotype occurred a few times. This chain connects TRBV7-9 to TRBJ2-6; D call uncertain. V was clipped by 1 base and J by 2 bases, with 6 bases between them. Germline V gene sequence: CDR1 SEHNR, CDR2 FQNEAQ (reference sequence). This CDR3 is 15 amino acids long. The CDR3 sequence: CASSLGRTGANVLTF. The DNA of the CDR3 is TGTGCCAGCAGCTTAGGTCGAACTGGGGCCAACGTCCTGACTTTC.

This CDR3 is CASSLEGNEQYF. CDR3 in DNA: TGTGCCAGCAGTTTAGAGGGCAACGAGCAGTACTTC. V and J are TRBV12-3 or TRBV12-4 and TRBJ2-7; D is ambiguous. V dropped 1 base and J dropped 5 bases, with 6 bases sitting between them. The CDR3 consists of 12 residues.

This clonotype was recorded many times. The gene calls are TRBV6-2 or TRBV6-3 and TRBJ2-7, with TRBD1 matching 9 bases. CDR3 size: 16 residues. V lost 2 bases and J lost 6; bases outside the gene matches: 11. From germline, CDR1 is MNHEY and CDR2 SVGEGT. CDR3 amino acids: CASSYPPGQGGSEQYF. CDR3 DNA sequence: TGTGCCAGCAGTTACCCCCCGGGACAGGGAGGATCCGAGCAGTACTTC.

This clonotype was counted a few times. The J gene is TRBJ2-3, the V gene TRBV28; 13 bases fit TRBD2. Germline loops: CDR1 MDHEN, CDR2 SYDVKM. The V and J ends lost 6 bases and 4 bases, in that order; junction bases with no gene match: 4. The CDR3 has 15 residues. The CDR3 nucleotides are TGTGCCAGCAGACGGACTAGCGGGAGATCAGATACGCAGTATTTT. This sequence encodes CASRRTSGRSDTQYF.

V and J are TRBV28 and TRBJ2-7; 9 bases align to TRBD1. Germline-derived CDR1 and CDR2 are MDHEN and SYDVKM. The CDR3 sequence is 15 residues long. J gave up 3 bases and V 3 bases, and 6 bases lay outside the gene matches. The chain's CDR3 is CASSFGTGRVYEQYF. In nucleotides, the CDR3 is TGTGCCAGCAGTTTCGGGACAGGGAGGGTCTACGAGCAGTACTTC.

This clonotype was seen more than once but under ten times. The chain employs TRBV5-1 and TRBJ1-4; no firm D call. The CDR3 spans 16 residues. Germline CDR1 SGHRS, CDR2 YFSETQ. V lost 3 bases, J lost 16 bases, and 28 bases lay in between. CDR3 bases: TGCGCCAGCAGCTCACCGGATACGCGGTCCCCTCAAACTCCGTTTTTT. This translates into CASSSPDTRSPQTPFF. The variable domain in full, completed from reference TRBV5-1 and TRBJ1-4, reads KAGVTQTPRYLIKTRGQQVTLSCSPISGHRSVSWYQQTPGQGLQFLFEYFSETQRNKGNFPGRFSGRQFSNSRSEMNVSTLELGDSALYLCASSSPDTRSPQTPFFGSGTQLSVL.

This clonotype has ten or more counts. One junction end does not reproduce the germline sequence, and a read error may be involved. V gene TRBV20-1 combines with J gene TRBJ2-1, with 7 bases lining up with TRBD2. The CDR3 has 12 residues. The germline CDR1 and CDR2 sequences are DFQATT and SNEGSKA (reference sequence). Here the CDR3 reads CSGLAVNNEQFF. The CDR3 DNA follows: TGTTCAGGGCTAGCGGTGAACAATGAGCAGTTCTTC.